A selection of T cell receptor beta chains follows, all from one sample in a study of blood T cell repertoires in COVID-19. TCRdb's copy holds only in-frame clones and misses some; the assay was immunoSEQ multiplex PCR. The table has tens of thousands of clones, about 89% seen once. The sequencing sample was made of peripheral blood. The receptors derive from a man aged 50-60 years with active or convalescent COVID-19. The CDR3 runs from the conserved cysteine through the conserved F or W. A D gene is named only where the DNA matches it firmly. Part of the rows lack a size; the others show once, few, many or a class for expanded clones.

14 TRBJ1-4 . TRBD1 TRBV6-5 CASSPGQSNEKLFF TGTGCCAGCAGCCCGGGACAGTCTAATGAAAAACTGTTTTTT
15 TRBJ1-6 . . TRBV6-5 CASEAGYSQNSPLHF TGTGCCAGCGAGGCAGGGTATAGCCAAAATTCACCCCTCCACTTT
16 TRBJ1-3 . TRBD1 TRBV9 CASSPGGAGAGNTIYF TGTGCCAGCAGCCCAGGGGGCGCGGGGGCTGGAAACACCATATATTTT
19 TRBJ1-4 . . TRBV7-9 CASSLGLTFPGHLNEKLFF TGTGCCAGCAGCTTAGGCCTCACCTTTCCGGGACACCTTAATGAAAAACTGTTTTTT
17 TRBJ2-3 . TRBD2 TRBV27 CASSPQLAGGLTDTQYF TGTGCCAGCAGTCCCCAACTAGCGGGGGGCCTCACAGATACGCAGTATTTT
14 TRBJ2-6 . . TRBV7-2 CASSSPAGANVLTF TGTGCCAGCAGCTCACCAGCTGGGGCCAACGTCCTGACTTTC
13 TRBJ1-1 . TRBD1 TRBV7-9 CASSPPTGAEAFF TGTGCCAGCAGCCCGCCGACAGGGGCTGAAGCTTTCTTT
14 TRBJ2-1 once . TRBV2 CASSEALPSSEQFF TGTGCCAGCAGTGAAGCGCTCCCGAGTTCTGAGCAGTTCTTC
12 TRBJ2-3 few . TRBV14 CASSQVADTQYF TGTGCCAGCAGCCAAGTCGCAGATACGCAGTATTTT
13 TRBJ1-2 few TRBD1 TRBV10-1 CASSPGTGNGYTF TGCGCCAGCAGCCCCGGGACAGGGAATGGCTACACCTTC
15 TRBJ1-4 . . TRBV7-2 CASSLRSGSNEKLFF TGTGCCAGCAGCTTGCGTTCGGGGTCTAATGAAAAACTGTTTTTT
12 TRBJ2-1 few . TRBV5-8 CASSPRGSKLFF TGTGCCAGCAGCCCCCGGGGGTCGAAGCTGTTCTTC
14 TRBJ2-2 . TRBD2 TRBV28 CASSTSGGTGELFF TGTGCCAGCAGTACTAGCGGGGGTACCGGGGAGCTGTTTTTT
16 TRBJ1-4 . . TRBV7-2 CASSLAGGAPPVKLFF TGTGCCAGCAGCTTAGCGGGTGGGGCGCCCCCGGTAAAACTGTTTTTT
13 TRBJ1-4 . . TRBV10-1 CASSQSTNEKLFF TGCGCCAGCAGCCAGTCAACTAATGAAAAACTGTTTTTT
18 TRBJ2-7 . . TRBV4-1 CASSQEGRQGPPFYEQYF TGCGCCAGCAGCCAAGAGGGAAGGCAGGGGCCGCCCTTCTACGAGCAGTACTTC
17 TRBJ2-3 . . TRBV28 CATSTPAWVRGPDTQYF TGTGCCACATCCACCCCGGCCTGGGTGCGGGGCCCAGATACGCAGTATTTT
16 TRBJ2-6 . TRBD2 TRBV19 CASRLAGDSGANVLTF TGTGCCAGTAGACTAGCGGGGGACTCTGGGGCCAACGTCCTGACTTTC
14 TRBJ1-3 . TRBD1 TRBV7-9 CASSPGQVDNTIYF TGTGCCAGCAGTCCCGGACAGGTAGACAACACCATATATTTT
14 TRBJ2-3 . TRBD1 TRBV2 CASRDRGSTDTQYF TGTGCCAGCAGGGACAGGGGTAGCACAGATACGCAGTATTTT
15 TRBJ1-6 . TRBD1 TRBV28 CASTSPGQGYSPLHF TGTGCCAGCACCTCTCCCGGACAGGGTTATTCACCCCTCCACTTT
15 TRBJ1-1 . . TRBV10-1 CASRPGGTKDTEAFF TGCGCCAGCAGACCGGGGGGCACCAAGGACACTGAAGCTTTCTTT
13 TRBJ2-7 . TRBD1 TRBV7-2 CASSAGTGYEQYF TGTGCCAGCAGCGCCGGGACAGGCTACGAGCAGTACTTC
15 TRBJ1-5 . TRBD1 TRBV10-2 CASGGQASSNQPQHF TGCGCCAGCGGGGGACAGGCCTCTAGCAATCAGCCCCAGCATTTT
16 TRBJ1-4 once TRBD1 TRBV4-1 CASSQNTGATNEKLFF TGCGCCAGCAGCCAGAATACAGGGGCAACTAATGAAAAACTGTTTTTT
15 TRBJ2-2 . TRBD1 TRBV13 CASSPDRADTGELFF TGTGCCAGCAGCCCGGACAGGGCTGACACCGGGGAGCTGTTTTTT
17 TRBJ1-2 once TRBD1 TRBV9 CASSSIPGTGTYYGYTF TGTGCCAGCAGCTCCATTCCCGGGACAGGGACCTACTATGGCTACACCTTC
14 TRBJ2-3 . . TRBV11-3 CASSLMGDTDTQYF TGTGCCAGCAGCTTAATGGGAGACACAGATACGCAGTATTTT
13 TRBJ1-3 . . TRBV7-7 CASSPDSGNTIYF TGTGCCAGCAGCCCGGACAGCGGAAACACCATATATTTT
15 TRBJ1-5 . . TRBV2 CASTYQGGTNQPQHF TGTGCCAGCACTTATCAGGGAGGGACGAATCAGCCCCAGCATTTT
14 TRBJ1-2 once . TRBV18 CASSPRVEPYGYTF TGTGCCAGCTCACCACGAGTCGAGCCCTATGGCTACACCTTC
15 TRBJ1-2 once TRBD1 TRBV25-1 CASSGQGSPNYGYTF TGTGCCAGCAGTGGACAGGGGTCCCCTAACTATGGCTACACCTTC
12 TRBJ1-4 once . TRBV7-9 CASSPRGEKLFF TGTGCCAGCAGCCCCAGGGGTGAAAAACTGTTTTTT
15 TRBJ1-4 . . TRBV10-1 CASRGVGRANEKLFF TGCGCCAGCAGGGGAGTGGGGAGGGCTAATGAAAAACTGTTTTTT
13 TRBJ1-1 . . TRBV9 CASSAGQNTEAFF TGTGCCAGCAGCGCAGGACAGAACACTGAAGCTTTCTTT
16 TRBJ2-3 . TRBD2 TRBV7-2 CASSPLSGGAPDTQYF TGTGCCAGCAGCCCTCTTAGCGGGGGGGCCCCAGATACGCAGTATTTT
12 TRBJ2-3 . . TRBV20-1 CSASPYSDTQYF TGCAGTGCTAGTCCTTATTCAGATACGCAGTATTTT
17 TRBJ2-3 . . TRBV9 CASSGGMRQGSTDTQYF TGTGCCAGCAGCGGGGGTATGCGGCAGGGAAGCACAGATACGCAGTATTTT
16 TRBJ1-4 once TRBD1 TRBV4-2 CASSSNVGQGGEKLFF TGTGCCAGCAGCTCCAACGTGGGACAGGGAGGTGAAAAACTGTTTTTT
11 TRBJ1-1 few . TRBV18 CASSQEVDAFF TGTGCCAGCTCACAAGAGGTTGACGCTTTCTTT